The 24 T cell receptor beta chains below come from one sample, sequenced in a study of technical replicates of blood from several donors. Here immunoSEQ multiplex PCR was the method, and the copy in TCRdb shows in-frame clones only, minus some. The table has 79,000 or so clones, approximately 96% seen once; the top ten hold about 0.3%. Sequencing input: T cells isolated from PBMCs. These receptors were obtained from a human donor in good health.

This chain uses TRBV4-1 with TRBJ2-7; D possibly corresponds to TRBD2 (6 bases). CDR3 size: 15 residues. The V and J ends lost 0 bases and 1 base respectively, with 10 bases between them. The germline gives CDR1 MGHRA, CDR2 YSYEKL. DNA for the CDR3: TGCGCCAGCAGCCAAGAAGGAGGGGTATCCTACGAGCAGTACTTC. It yields the protein CASSQEGGVSYEQYF.

CDR3 nucleotide sequence: TGTGCCAGCATCCCCCGCGGCCCGGCGGGTGAAGCTTTCTTT. It codes for CASIPRGPAGEAFF. The chain is built from TRBV27 and TRBJ1-1, with D uncertain. Per germline, CDR1 MNHEY and CDR2 SMNVEV (reference sequence). Trimming cost V 7 bases and J 7 bases, with 19 bases left between them. The CDR3 covers 14 residues.

The chain has TRBV6-5 and TRBJ1-5, with D unresolved. The germline gives CDR1 MNHEY, CDR2 SVGAGI. The CDR3 is made up of 13 amino acids. Trimming shortened V by 4 bases and J by 3 bases, and 7 bases separated the two germline ends. The CDR3 bases are TGTGCCAGCAGTTTAGAATACAATCAGCCCCAGCATTTT. Its translation is CASSLEYNQPQHF.

The chain employs TRBV6-5 and TRBJ1-2; perhaps TRBD1 as D (5 bases). V was trimmed by 6 bases and J by 0 bases, leaving 8 bases between them. This CDR3 comprises 13 residues. Germline CDR1 and CDR2: MNHEY and SVGAGI. The CDR3 loop is CASSGTANYGYTF. The CDR3 DNA reads TGTGCCAGCAGCGGGACTGCTAACTATGGCTACACCTTC.

The CDR3 here is CAWSVPQGNTEAFF. CDR3 in DNA: TGTGCCTGGAGTGTTCCACAGGGTAACACTGAAGCTTTCTTT. The chain has TRBV30 and TRBJ1-1; maybe TRBD1 (6 bases). The CDR3 totals 14 residues. The ends were cut back, 0 bases at V and 2 bases at J, with 10 bases in the middle. Germline V gene data show CDR1 as GTSNPN and CDR2 as SVGIG (reference sequence).

Only one count was recorded for this clone. The rearrangement uses TRBV7-9 and TRBJ2-1; D ambiguous. Germline V gene lookup returns CDR1 SEHNR and CDR2 FQNEAQ (reference sequence). CDR3 size: 15 residues. The V end was cut by 0 bases, the J end by 0 bases, with 6 bases between. The CDR3 protein is CASSLAWSSYNEQFF. In DNA, the CDR3 is TGTGCCAGCAGCTTAGCGTGGAGCTCCTACAATGAGCAGTTCTTC.

This clone showed up just once. The V and J genes are TRBV30 and TRBJ2-7; possibly TRBD2 for D (5 bases). The CDR3 has 13 amino acids. Trimming shortened V by 4 bases and J by 3 bases, and 13 bases separated the two germline ends. The germline V gene has CDR1 GTSNPN and CDR2 SVGIG (reference sequence). CDR3 nucleotide sequence: TGTGCCTGGAACCGGGGTGCCAACTACGAGCAGTACTTC. Translating gives CAWNRGANYEQYF.

The V and J genes are TRBV4-1 and TRBJ1-3; possibly TRBD1 for D (5 bases). CDR3 size: 14 residues. From germline, CDR1 is MGHRA and CDR2 YSYEKL. V was shortened by 0 bases and J by 8 bases, with 11 bases between the two germline ends. In DNA form, the CDR3 reads TGCGCCAGCAGCCAAGATGCCAGGGCAGACACCATATATTTT. Encoded protein: CASSQDARADTIYF.

This chain uses TRBV7-8 with TRBJ1-1; D is ambiguous. Germline loops: CDR1 SGHVS, CDR2 FQNEAQ. The germline V and J ends were trimmed by 6 bases and 3 bases, with 8 bases remaining between them. The CDR3 has 12 residues. CDR3 sequence: CASRTSDTEAFF. The CDR3 region has the DNA TGTGCCAGCAGGACTTCGGACACTGAAGCTTTCTTT.

The chain employs TRBV15 and TRBJ2-7; a weak D match, TRBD1 (5 bases). Per the germline V gene, CDR1 is LNHNV and CDR2 is YYDKDF (reference sequence). This CDR3 comprises 16 residues. V dropped 3 bases and J dropped 0 bases, with 15 bases sitting between them. In nucleotides, the CDR3 is TGTGCCACCAGCAGGGCCACAGGCGCCCTCTCCTACGAGCAGTACTTC. Amino acids: CATSRATGALSYEQYF.

The chain uses TRBV2 and TRBJ2-1, with 13 bases that match TRBD2. The length of the CDR3 is 15 residues. Germline CDR1 is SNHLY and CDR2 is FYNNEI. The V segment lost 5 bases and the J segment 6 bases; nucleotides outside the gene matches: 4. CDR3 sequence: CASSMTSGRTNEQFF. For the CDR3, the DNA is TGTGCCAGCAGTATGACTAGCGGGAGGACCAATGAGCAGTTCTTC.

The rearrangement joins TRBV30 to TRBJ2-7; maybe TRBD2 (7 bases). Germline V gene data show CDR1 as GTSNPN and CDR2 as SVGIG (reference sequence). V was pared by 4 bases and J by 3 bases, with 13 bases between. The CDR3 runs 13 residues. CDR3 DNA: TGTGCCTGGACCGACGGGGGGCTCTACGAGCAGTACTTC. Translation: CAWTDGGLYEQYF.

The chain employs TRBV19 and TRBJ1-1; the match to TRBD1 covers 10 bases. With V trimmed by 6 bases and J by 0 bases, 10 bases remained unmatched. The germline CDR1 and CDR2 sequences are LNHDA and SQIVND (reference sequence). The CDR3 spans 17 residues. As DNA, the CDR3 is TGTGCCAGTAGAAAGGGACAGGGGAGGAGTATGAACACTGAAGCTTTCTTT. Its protein is CASRKGQGRSMNTEAFF.

As DNA, the CDR3 is TGTGCCACCAGCAGAGATGAAGGGACAGCTCTCTACGAGCAGTACTTC. Its protein is CATSRDEGTALYEQYF. V is TRBV15 and J is TRBJ2-7; 7 bases map to TRBD1. CDR1 LNHNV and CDR2 YYDKDF come from the germline V gene (reference sequence). CDR3 size: 16 residues. The junction had 8 bases not matched to a gene; V was cut back by 0 bases and J by 3 bases.

The chain couples TRBV9 to TRBJ1-1; D is unresolved. This CDR3 is 15 amino acids long. The germline V and J ends were trimmed by 8 bases and 2 bases, with 19 bases remaining between them. Germline values: CDR1 SGDLS, CDR2 YYNGEE. CDR3 sequence reads: CASGRRVVGNTEAFF. DNA for the CDR3: TGTGCCAGTGGGCGTCGTGTGGTCGGCAACACTGAAGCTTTCTTT.

The rearrangement links TRBV19 to TRBJ2-5; a possible D gene is TRBD1 (6 bases). V shed 7 bases and J shed 4 bases, with 16 bases lying between them. The CDR3 sequence is 14 residues long. Germline V gene sequence: CDR1 LNHDA, CDR2 SQIVND (reference sequence). Written as DNA, the CDR3 is TGTGCCAGTACCCCTGGGGGCAGCCGAGAGACCCAGTACTTC. This encodes CASTPGGSRETQYF.

V and J are TRBV5-1 and TRBJ1-1, with D possibly TRBD1 on 5 matching bases. The CDR3 covers 13 residues. Trimming removed 1 base at V and 8 bases at J, with 12 bases between. Per germline, CDR1 SGHRS and CDR2 YFSETQ. Here the CDR3 reads CASSLQVPGEAFF. The CDR3, as DNA: TGCGCCAGCAGCTTGCAAGTGCCAGGGGAAGCTTTCTTT. The full variable domain, rest sourced from reference TRBV5-1 and TRBJ1-1, is KAGVTQTPRYLIKTRGQQVTLSCSPISGHRSVSWYQQTPGQGLQFLFEYFSETQRNKGNFPGRFSGRQFSNSRSEMNVSTLELGDSALYLCASSLQVPGEAFFGQGTRLTVV.

The chain couples TRBV27 to TRBJ2-1, with D possibly matching TRBD2 (5 bases). Germline lookup yields CDR1 MNHEY and CDR2 SMNVEV (reference sequence). V lost 0 bases, J lost 6 bases, and 6 bases lay in between. CDR3 length: 13 residues. As DNA, the CDR3 is TGTGCCAGCAGTTTATCTGGGAGCAATGAGCAGTTCTTC. Translated, it gives CASSLSGSNEQFF.

The rearrangement links TRBV4-3 to TRBJ2-7; a possible D gene is TRBD1 (5 bases). CDR3 length equals 16 residues. Deletions cut 3 bases from V and 2 bases from J, with 17 bases between. Germline V gene sequence: CDR1 LGHNA, CDR2 YSLEER. The CDR3 nucleotides read TGCGCCAGCAGCCATATGGCGGACACAATAACCTACGAGCAGTACTTC. This encodes CASSHMADTITYEQYF.

The genes are TRBV11-3 and TRBJ1-4; no clear D gene. V was clipped by 7 bases and J by 3 bases, with 15 bases between them. The CDR3 runs to 15 residues. Germline lookup yields CDR1 SGHNT and CDR2 YENEEA. DNA for the CDR3: TGTGCCAGCACCCCCGACGGGAGGCCTAATGAAAAACTGTTTTTT. The encoded protein is CASTPDGRPNEKLFF.

The chain couples TRBV7-8 to TRBJ1-3, with 7 nucleotides matching TRBD1. The CDR3 is 17 residues long. V shed 5 bases and J 2 bases; nucleotides not matched to a gene: 12. Germline V gene lookup returns CDR1 SGHVS and CDR2 FQNEAQ. CDR3 region: CASSARLRQGAGNTIYF. CDR3 coding DNA: TGTGCCAGCAGCGCCCGCTTAAGACAGGGCGCTGGAAACACCATATATTTT.

The chain recombines TRBV6-6 with TRBJ1-4, with 7 bases identical to TRBD1. Looked up from germline, CDR1 is MNHNY and CDR2 is SVGAGI (reference sequence). CDR3 length: 15 residues. The V gene end was trimmed by 2 bases and the J gene end by 8 bases; junction bases not matched to a gene: 8. The CDR3 DNA reads as TGTGCCAGCAGTTACCCGGGACAGACAGGAGAAAAACTGTTTTTT. Protein: CASSYPGQTGEKLFF.

The chain links TRBV28 to TRBJ2-6, with 7 nucleotides matching TRBD1. CDR1 is MDHEN, CDR2 SYDVKM, per germline. This CDR3 contains 15 residues. J was trimmed by 2 bases and V by 3 bases; bases with no gene match: 1. The CDR3 DNA reads TGTGCCAGCAGTTTGACAGGGACTGGGGCCAACGTCCTGACTTTC. It specifies CASSLTGTGANVLTF.

V gene TRBV7-9 combines with J gene TRBJ2-7; no clear D gene. Trimming pared 4 bases from V and 0 bases from J, leaving 13 bases between. Germline V gene lookup returns CDR1 SEHNR and CDR2 FQNEAQ (reference sequence). This CDR3 has 15 residues. In DNA form, the CDR3 reads TGTGCCAGCAGCTCCACGGCCAGAGGCTCCTACGAGCAGTACTTC. Translating gives CASSSTARGSYEQYF.